This T cell receptor (beta chain) emerged from a study of T-cell reconstitution after alpha-beta-depleted transplantation in children. This clonotype was seen only a few times. CDR3 size: 14 residues. Trimming pared 3 bases from V and 0 bases from J, leaving 6 bases between. Per germline, CDR1 LNHDA and CDR2 SQIVND (reference sequence). TCRbeta library preparation incorporated unique molecular identifiers. TCRdb processed the PCR reads anew with MiXCR; each CDR3 protein has one entry. The sample contains about 270,000 distinct CDR3 sequences, approximately 9.6% of which appear only once. The material was PBMCs from the stem cell graft donor, obtained from the stem cell graft. The gene calls are TRBV19 and TRBJ2-1; D unresolved. This TCR was recovered from a human donor who donated a stem cell graft to a child with SCID. The DNA of the CDR3 is TGTGCCAGTAGTATGGCTTTCTCCTACAATGAGCAGTTCTTC. This sequence encodes CASSMAFSYNEQFF.